The table lists the clone carrying this TCR beta chain with many counts. Its antigen is as yet unknown. The CDR3 has 16 residues. Germline CDR1 reads MDHEN; CDR2 reads SYDVKM. V was pared by 5 bases and J by 2 bases, with 12 bases of the junction left unmatched. TCRdb fed the 5' RACE reads into MiXCR, producing one record per CDR3 protein. This sample yields nearly 250,000 distinct CDR3 sequences, of which approximately 7% are seen a single time; around 3.4% belongs to the top ten. These data belong to a study of identical twins. General observations from the study: Diverse VJ usage suggested most zero-insertion clonotypes were not invariant T cells.

These records were also assigned to another study, of yellow fever vaccine responses in identical twins.

Sequenced sample: memory (CD45RO+) T cells sorted from blood. The clonotype was recovered from a woman under 30 in good health. This sequence joins TRBV28 and TRBJ2-7, with 7 bases matching TRBD1. This CDR3 is CASSPPPGQQTYEQYF. DNA of the CDR3: TGTGCCAGCAGTCCGCCCCCGGGACAGCAGACCTACGAGCAGTACTTC.